Listed below are T cell receptor beta chains from one sample, sequenced in a study of OX40 agonist ivuxolimab in advanced cancers. The table came from immunoSEQ multiplex PCR; TCRdb's copy has only in-frame clones and leaves some out. The sample includes tens of thousands of clones, around 87% seen only once; the top ten take under 2%. The source material was CD4+ or CD8+ T cells sorted from blood, sampled in a trial of the OX40 agonist ivuxolimab. The receptors come from an adult with an advanced solid tumor such as melanoma, head and neck, liver or kidney cancer. CDR3s include the opening cysteine and the closing phenylalanine or tryptophan. The order of the fields is V gene, D gene, clone size, J gene, CDR3 protein, CDR3 DNA. A D gene is named only where the DNA matches it firmly. Some rows mark clone size as missing; the rest say once, few, many or name a class of expanded clone.

v_gene: TRBV9; d_gene: TRBD1; abundance: -; j_gene: TRBJ1-5; CDR3aa: CASSVGGQNQPQHF; CDR3nt: TGTGCCAGCAGCGTGGGGGGACAGAACCAGCCCCAGCATTTT
v_gene: TRBV5-1; d_gene: TRBD2; abundance: -; j_gene: TRBJ2-3; CDR3aa: CASSAPGLAGSDTQYF; CDR3nt: TGCGCCAGCAGCGCCCCGGGACTAGCGGGATCGGATACGCAGTATTTT
v_gene: TRBV9; d_gene: -; abundance: -; j_gene: TRBJ2-2; CDR3aa: CASSVQGPWGTGELFF; CDR3nt: TGTGCCAGCAGCGTTCAAGGACCCTGGGGGACCGGGGAGCTGTTTTTT
v_gene: TRBV6-6; d_gene: -; abundance: -; j_gene: TRBJ2-3; CDR3aa: CASSNLGSQTDTQYF; CDR3nt: TGTGCCAGCAGTAACTTGGGGAGTCAGACAGATACGCAGTATTTT
v_gene: TRBV6-1; d_gene: -; abundance: -; j_gene: TRBJ1-6; CDR3aa: CASSDLPRARSPLHF; CDR3nt: TGTGCCAGCAGTGACCTGCCCAGGGCGCGGTCACCCCTCCACTTT
v_gene: TRBV19; d_gene: TRBD1; abundance: -; j_gene: TRBJ1-5; CDR3aa: CASTDRVNQPQHF; CDR3nt: TGTGCCAGTACGGACAGGGTCAATCAGCCCCAGCATTTT
v_gene: TRBV7-9; d_gene: -; abundance: once; j_gene: TRBJ1-3; CDR3aa: CASSPSGNTIYF; CDR3nt: TGTGCCAGCAGCCCTTCCGGAAACACCATATATTTT
v_gene: TRBV11-3; d_gene: -; abundance: -; j_gene: TRBJ2-1; CDR3aa: CASSMIGGNEQFF; CDR3nt: TGTGCCAGCAGTATGATAGGGGGGAATGAGCAGTTCTTC
v_gene: TRBV6-5; d_gene: -; abundance: -; j_gene: TRBJ1-4; CDR3aa: CASSYSTGRNEKLFF; CDR3nt: TGTGCCAGCAGTTACTCGACAGGCCGTAATGAAAAACTGTTTTTT
v_gene: TRBV6-5; d_gene: TRBD1; abundance: -; j_gene: TRBJ1-1; CDR3aa: CASRQGMNTEAFF; CDR3nt: TGTGCCAGCAGACAGGGGATGAACACTGAAGCTTTCTTT
v_gene: TRBV5-4; d_gene: -; abundance: -; j_gene: TRBJ1-1; CDR3aa: CASTRDLNTEAFF; CDR3nt: TGTGCCAGCACCAGGGACCTGAACACTGAAGCTTTCTTT
v_gene: TRBV9; d_gene: -; abundance: -; j_gene: TRBJ1-5; CDR3aa: CASSVNSYSNQPQHF; CDR3nt: TGTGCCAGCAGCGTAAACTCCTATAGCAATCAGCCCCAGCATTTT
v_gene: TRBV6-4; d_gene: -; abundance: -; j_gene: TRBJ2-1; CDR3aa: CASRDHSYNEQFF; CDR3nt: TGTGCCAGCAGGGACCACTCCTACAATGAGCAGTTCTTC
v_gene: TRBV27; d_gene: TRBD1; abundance: -; j_gene: TRBJ2-7; CDR3aa: CASRTGQGSYEQYF; CDR3nt: TGTGCCAGCAGGACGGGACAGGGGTCCTACGAGCAGTACTTC
v_gene: TRBV27; d_gene: TRBD1; abundance: -; j_gene: TRBJ1-2; CDR3aa: CASRAGTVSGHGYTF; CDR3nt: TGTGCCAGCAGAGCCGGGACAGTCTCGGGCCATGGCTACACCTTC
v_gene: TRBV6-5; d_gene: -; abundance: -; j_gene: TRBJ1-2; CDR3aa: CASSPRQRMGYTF; CDR3nt: TGTGCCAGCAGTCCGCGACAGAGGATGGGCTACACCTTC
v_gene: TRBV5-4; d_gene: TRBD1; abundance: -; j_gene: TRBJ1-6; CDR3aa: CASSRDREGSPLHF; CDR3nt: TGTGCCAGCAGCAGGGACAGGGAAGGCTCACCCCTCCACTTT
v_gene: TRBV28; d_gene: TRBD2; abundance: -; j_gene: TRBJ2-5; CDR3aa: CASRVAGGRQETQYF; CDR3nt: TGTGCCAGCAGAGTAGCGGGAGGAAGGCAAGAGACCCAGTACTTC
v_gene: TRBV10-3; d_gene: -; abundance: -; j_gene: TRBJ1-6; CDR3aa: CAISDPSLSPLHF; CDR3nt: TGTGCCATCAGTGACCCTTCCTTATCGCCCCTCCACTTT
v_gene: TRBV27; d_gene: -; abundance: -; j_gene: TRBJ1-1; CDR3aa: CASSGGSGLLGSEAFF; CDR3nt: TGTGCCAGCAGTGGGGGATCAGGGTTGTTGGGTTCTGAAGCTTTCTTT
v_gene: TRBV28; d_gene: -; abundance: -; j_gene: TRBJ1-5; CDR3aa: CASSLTDSNQPQHF; CDR3nt: TGTGCCAGCAGTCTTACCGACAGCAATCAGCCCCAGCATTTT
v_gene: TRBV6-6; d_gene: TRBD1; abundance: -; j_gene: TRBJ1-2; CDR3aa: CASSYPGTGNYGYTF; CDR3nt: TGTGCCAGCAGTTACCCCGGGACAGGGAACTATGGCTACACCTTC
v_gene: TRBV2; d_gene: TRBD1; abundance: -; j_gene: TRBJ1-5; CDR3aa: CASTSGQGIQPQHF; CDR3nt: TGTGCCAGCACTTCGGGACAGGGGATACAGCCCCAGCATTTT
v_gene: TRBV9; d_gene: TRBD1; abundance: once; j_gene: TRBJ2-3; CDR3aa: CASSVLGQGALDTQYF; CDR3nt: TGTGCCAGCAGCGTTCTTGGTCAGGGGGCGCTTGATACGCAGTATTTT
v_gene: TRBV6-1; d_gene: -; abundance: -; j_gene: TRBJ1-5; CDR3aa: CASGGEIVQPQHF; CDR3nt: TGTGCCAGCGGGGGGGAAATAGTTCAGCCCCAGCATTTT
v_gene: TRBV29-1; d_gene: TRBD1; abundance: -; j_gene: TRBJ1-5; CDR3aa: CSVGGTGGNQPQHF; CDR3nt: TGCAGCGTTGGGGGGACAGGTGGCAATCAGCCCCAGCATTTT
v_gene: TRBV5-1; d_gene: TRBD2; abundance: -; j_gene: TRBJ2-1; CDR3aa: CASSPNPPGTSGVNEQFF; CDR3nt: TGCGCCAGCAGCCCAAATCCTCCCGGGACTAGCGGGGTCAATGAGCAGTTCTTC
v_gene: TRBV7-9; d_gene: TRBD1; abundance: few; j_gene: TRBJ1-1; CDR3aa: CASSSNQGATEAFF; CDR3nt: TGTGCCAGCAGCTCCAACCAGGGGGCAACTGAAGCTTTCTTT
v_gene: TRBV19; d_gene: -; abundance: -; j_gene: TRBJ2-6; CDR3aa: CASRREIGSGANVLTF; CDR3nt: TGTGCCAGTAGAAGGGAAATTGGCTCTGGGGCCAACGTCCTGACTTTC
v_gene: TRBV6-5; d_gene: -; abundance: few; j_gene: TRBJ1-1; CDR3aa: CASSYAPTSGDTEAFF; CDR3nt: TGTGCCAGCAGTTACGCCCCCACTTCTGGGGACACTGAAGCTTTCTTT
v_gene: TRBV2; d_gene: -; abundance: -; j_gene: TRBJ2-3; CDR3aa: CASSFTGGYTDTQYF; CDR3nt: TGTGCCAGCAGTTTTACCGGGGGTTACACAGATACGCAGTATTTT
v_gene: TRBV7-2; d_gene: TRBD2; abundance: -; j_gene: TRBJ2-1; CDR3aa: CASSFTSGRGGEQFF; CDR3nt: TGTGCCAGCAGCTTCACTAGCGGGAGGGGGGGTGAGCAGTTCTTC
v_gene: TRBV7-9; d_gene: -; abundance: -; j_gene: TRBJ2-1; CDR3aa: CASGPGGANNEQFF; CDR3nt: TGTGCCAGCGGTCCGGGTGGCGCGAACAATGAGCAGTTCTTC
v_gene: TRBV19; d_gene: -; abundance: few; j_gene: TRBJ2-3; CDR3aa: CASSPEGYSTDTQYF; CDR3nt: TGTGCCAGTAGTCCCGAGGGGTATAGCACAGATACGCAGTATTTT
v_gene: TRBV25-1; d_gene: -; abundance: -; j_gene: TRBJ1-2; CDR3aa: CASSEWEGNYGYTF; CDR3nt: TGTGCCAGCAGTGAATGGGAGGGCAACTATGGCTACACCTTC
v_gene: TRBV11-2; d_gene: -; abundance: once; j_gene: TRBJ2-2; CDR3aa: CASSFFTGELFF; CDR3nt: TGTGCCAGCAGCTTTTTCACCGGGGAGCTGTTTTTT
v_gene: TRBV7-8; d_gene: -; abundance: -; j_gene: TRBJ1-5; CDR3aa: CASSLRKDNSNQPQHF; CDR3nt: TGTGCCAGCAGCTTACGGAAGGACAATAGCAATCAGCCCCAGCATTTT
v_gene: TRBV10-3; d_gene: -; abundance: -; j_gene: TRBJ1-1; CDR3aa: CAISESNGNSEAFF; CDR3nt: TGTGCCATCAGTGAGTCGAATGGTAACTCTGAAGCTTTCTTT
v_gene: TRBV6-5; d_gene: -; abundance: once; j_gene: TRBJ2-6; CDR3aa: CASRRPGANVLTF; CDR3nt: TGTGCCAGCAGACGGCCTGGGGCCAACGTCCTGACTTTC
v_gene: TRBV4-2; d_gene: -; abundance: -; j_gene: TRBJ2-5; CDR3aa: CASSQDGRELQETQYF; CDR3nt: TGTGCCAGCAGCCAAGATGGCAGGGAGCTTCAAGAGACCCAGTACTTC
v_gene: TRBV29-1; d_gene: TRBD2; abundance: once; j_gene: TRBJ2-4; CDR3aa: CSVATSGEGIQYF; CDR3nt: TGCAGCGTTGCGACTAGCGGGGAGGGCATTCAGTACTTC
v_gene: TRBV2; d_gene: -; abundance: few; j_gene: TRBJ1-1; CDR3aa: CASHQSTEAFF; CDR3nt: TGTGCCAGCCATCAGAGCACTGAAGCTTTCTTT
v_gene: TRBV18; d_gene: -; abundance: -; j_gene: TRBJ2-7; CDR3aa: CASSPGVGYEQYF; CDR3nt: TGTGCCAGCTCACCAGGGGTCGGCTACGAGCAGTACTTC
v_gene: TRBV6-1; d_gene: -; abundance: few; j_gene: TRBJ1-4; CDR3aa: CASSGYRSGKLFF; CDR3nt: TGTGCCAGCAGTGGGTACAGGAGCGGGAAACTGTTTTTT
v_gene: TRBV7-8; d_gene: -; abundance: -; j_gene: TRBJ1-1; CDR3aa: CASSPGIIGAQKAFF; CDR3nt: TGTGCCAGCAGCCCCGGAATTATCGGCGCCCAAAAAGCTTTCTTT
v_gene: TRBV6-1; d_gene: -; abundance: -; j_gene: TRBJ2-5; CDR3aa: CASSEVEQVHF; CDR3nt: TGTGCCAGCAGTGAAGTAGAGCAGGTCCACTTC
v_gene: TRBV18; d_gene: -; abundance: -; j_gene: TRBJ1-1; CDR3aa: CASSPVTNTEAFF; CDR3nt: TGTGCCAGCTCACCAGTTACTAACACTGAAGCTTTCTTT
v_gene: TRBV11-2; d_gene: -; abundance: -; j_gene: TRBJ2-1; CDR3aa: CASSPTGIYNEQFF; CDR3nt: TGTGCCAGCAGCCCTACAGGGATCTACAATGAGCAGTTCTTC
v_gene: TRBV7-8; d_gene: TRBD1; abundance: -; j_gene: TRBJ2-1; CDR3aa: CASSRGGQGAYNEQFF; CDR3nt: TGTGCCAGCAGTCGAGGGGGACAGGGGGCCTACAATGAGCAGTTCTTC
v_gene: TRBV27; d_gene: TRBD1; abundance: -; j_gene: TRBJ1-3; CDR3aa: CASSFSGGGNTIYF; CDR3nt: TGTGCCAGCAGTTTTTCAGGGGGGGGAAACACCATATATTTT
v_gene: TRBV5-1; d_gene: -; abundance: -; j_gene: TRBJ2-5; CDR3aa: CASSLDRGQTGTQYF; CDR3nt: TGCGCCAGCAGCTTGGATAGGGGCCAAACGGGGACCCAGTACTTC
v_gene: TRBV7-9; d_gene: -; abundance: once; j_gene: TRBJ2-7; CDR3aa: CASTSSYEQYF; CDR3nt: TGTGCCAGCACTAGCTCCTACGAGCAGTACTTC
v_gene: TRBV10-2; d_gene: -; abundance: -; j_gene: TRBJ2-3; CDR3aa: CASSRSEGLADTQYF; CDR3nt: TGCGCCAGCAGTCGGTCAGAGGGGTTGGCAGATACGCAGTATTTT
v_gene: TRBV2; d_gene: TRBD1; abundance: -; j_gene: TRBJ1-1; CDR3aa: CATGQTMNTEAFF; CDR3nt: TGTGCCACGGGACAGACGATGAACACTGAAGCTTTCTTT
v_gene: TRBV6-6; d_gene: TRBD2; abundance: -; j_gene: TRBJ2-1; CDR3aa: CAITSGSNPEQFF; CDR3nt: TGTGCCATCACTAGCGGGAGTAATCCTGAGCAGTTCTTC
v_gene: TRBV11-2; d_gene: -; abundance: -; j_gene: TRBJ2-2; CDR3aa: CASSFVSGSTGELFF; CDR3nt: TGTGCCAGCAGCTTTGTATCAGGGTCTACCGGGGAGCTGTTTTTT
v_gene: TRBV28; d_gene: -; abundance: -; j_gene: TRBJ2-7; CDR3aa: CACVPRSAYEQYF; CDR3nt: TGTGCCTGCGTGCCGCGGTCGGCCTACGAGCAGTACTTC
v_gene: TRBV19; d_gene: -; abundance: -; j_gene: TRBJ2-1; CDR3aa: CASKGLGGDEQFF; CDR3nt: TGTGCCAGCAAAGGGCTCGGCGGGGATGAGCAGTTCTTC
v_gene: TRBV18; d_gene: TRBD2; abundance: -; j_gene: TRBJ2-5; CDR3aa: CASSPNGLAGEETQYF; CDR3nt: TGTGCCAGCTCACCAAACGGACTAGCGGGAGAAGAGACCCAGTACTTC